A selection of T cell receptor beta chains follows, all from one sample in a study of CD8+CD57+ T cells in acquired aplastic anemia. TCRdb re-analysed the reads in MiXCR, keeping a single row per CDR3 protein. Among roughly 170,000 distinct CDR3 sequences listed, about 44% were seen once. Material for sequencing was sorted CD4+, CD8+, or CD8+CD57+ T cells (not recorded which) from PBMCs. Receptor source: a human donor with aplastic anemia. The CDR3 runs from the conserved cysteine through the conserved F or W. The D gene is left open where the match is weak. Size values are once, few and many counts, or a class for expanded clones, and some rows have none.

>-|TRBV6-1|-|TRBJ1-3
TGTGCCAGCAGTGAAACATACAGTCCACTCTCTGGAAACACCATATATTTT
CASSETYSPLSGNTIYF
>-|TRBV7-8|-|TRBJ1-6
TGTGCCAGCAGCGTTACCTTCGATTCACCCCTCCACTTT
CASSVTFDSPLHF
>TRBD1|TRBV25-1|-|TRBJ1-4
TGTGCCAGCAGTGAACGAGGGGACAGGGGATACGAAAAACTGTTTTTT
CASSERGDRGYEKLFF
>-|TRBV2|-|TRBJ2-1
TGTGCCAGCAGTCCCGGACTAAACTCCTACAATGAGCAGTTCTTC
CASSPGLNSYNEQFF
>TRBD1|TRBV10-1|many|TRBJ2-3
TGCGCCAGCAGGACAGGGGGCTCGGCAGATACGCAGTATTTT
CASRTGGSADTQYF
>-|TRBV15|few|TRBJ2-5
TGTGCCACTTCGACTCGCGTGGAGACCCAGTACTTC
CATSTRVETQYF
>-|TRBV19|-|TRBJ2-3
TGTGCCAGTAGGGACAGCCAACTTACAGATACGCAGTATTTT
CASRDSQLTDTQYF
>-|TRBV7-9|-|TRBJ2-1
TGTGCCAGCAGCTCTGCCGCACATGATGAGCAGTTCTTC
CASSSAAHDEQFF
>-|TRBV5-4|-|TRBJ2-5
TGTGCCAGCAGTAGGACAGACCAAGAGACCCAGTACTTC
CASSRTDQETQYF
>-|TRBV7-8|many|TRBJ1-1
TGTGCCAGCAGCTTAGCGGGGGGATACACTGAAGCTTTCTTT
CASSLAGGYTEAFF
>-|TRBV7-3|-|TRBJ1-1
TGTGCCAGCAGCGCGGGAGAAGTAGCTCGGGTACCCGAAGCTTTCTTT
CASSAGEVARVPEAFF
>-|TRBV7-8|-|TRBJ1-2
TGTGCCAGCAGCTTAGGGATGGGGGGCGCGGGGCTGGGCGGCTACACCTTC
CASSLGMGGAGLGGYTF
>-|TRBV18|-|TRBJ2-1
TGTGCCAGCTCATTCGGGGCAGACAATGAGCAGTTCTTC
CASSFGADNEQFF
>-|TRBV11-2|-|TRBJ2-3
TGTGCCAGCAGCCCCACGGTCGGGGGAACAGATACGCAGTATTTT
CASSPTVGGTDTQYF
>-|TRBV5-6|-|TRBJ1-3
TGTGCCAGCAGCTTGAGATCTCAGGGAAACACCATATATTTT
CASSLRSQGNTIYF
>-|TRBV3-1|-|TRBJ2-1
TGTGCCAGCAGCCAATGGGGGGAACGGGGCGGCCTGCAGTTCTTC
CASSQWGERGGLQFF
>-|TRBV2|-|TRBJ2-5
TGTGCCAGCGGCTTGGACCCACCGGAGACCCAGTACTTC
CASGLDPPETQYF
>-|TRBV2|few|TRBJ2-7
TGTGCCAGCAGTCCCCGGCGAATGACACCCTACGAGCAGTACTTC
CASSPRRMTPYEQYF
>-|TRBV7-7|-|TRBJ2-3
TGTGCCAGCAGCTTACTAAGCACAGATACGCAGTATTTT
CASSLLSTDTQYF
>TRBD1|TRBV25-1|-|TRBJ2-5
TGTGCCAGCAGCTTTGGACAGGGCTCGGGGGAGACCCAGTACTTC
CASSFGQGSGETQYF
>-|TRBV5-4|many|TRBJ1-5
TGTGCCAGCAGCTTGTATACTGACAGCCGATATAGCAATCAGCCCCAGCATTTT
CASSLYTDSRYSNQPQHF
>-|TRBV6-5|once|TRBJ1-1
TGTGCCAGCAGTTACGTAACAGGGATGGCTGAAGCTTTCTTT
CASSYVTGMAEAFF
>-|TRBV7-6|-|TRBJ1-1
TGTGCCAGCAGCTTAGAGACGGGTGAAGCTTTCTTT
CASSLETGEAFF
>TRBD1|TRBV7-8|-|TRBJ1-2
TGTGCCAGCAGCCCGGGCGGGACAGGGTATGGCTACACCTTC
CASSPGGTGYGYTF
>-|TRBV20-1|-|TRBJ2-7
TGCAGTTTAGGCCAGGGGACCTCCTACGAGCAGTACTTC
CSLGQGTSYEQYF
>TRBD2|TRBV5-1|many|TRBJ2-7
TGCGCCAGCAGACGTCGCAATAGCGGGTCCCGTTCCTACGAGCAGTACTTC
CASRRRNSGSRSYEQYF
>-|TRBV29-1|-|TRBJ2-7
TGCAGCGTTGAACATACCTACGAGCAGTACTTC
CSVEHTYEQYF
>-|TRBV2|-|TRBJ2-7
TGTGCCAGCAGTTACTCCAGGGGCGAGCAGTACTTC
CASSYSRGEQYF
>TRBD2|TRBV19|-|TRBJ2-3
TGTGCCAGTGATACTCTAGCGGGAGGCACAGATACGCAGTATTTT
CASDTLAGGTDTQYF
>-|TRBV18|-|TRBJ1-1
TGTGCCAGCTCAAGAAAAGAAGGCACTGAAGCTTTCTTT
CASSRKEGTEAFF
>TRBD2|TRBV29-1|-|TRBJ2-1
TGCAGCGTTGAAGAGGTCCTGGGACTAGCGGGGGGGGAGCAGTTCTTC
CSVEEVLGLAGGEQFF
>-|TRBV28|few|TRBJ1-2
TGTGCCAGCAGTTTATCTGGGGACTACTATGGCTACACCTTC
CASSLSGDYYGYTF
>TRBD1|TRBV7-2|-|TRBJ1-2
TGTGCCAGCAGCTCCTTGTGGACAGGGGACTACACCTTC
CASSSLWTGDYTF
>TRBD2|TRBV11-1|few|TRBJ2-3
TGTGCCAGCAGACGCGGGGAGGATAGCGGGGGTCATATAGATACGCAGTATTTT
CASRRGEDSGGHIDTQYF
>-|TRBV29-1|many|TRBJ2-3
TGCAGCGTTGAGTTTTGGGGCGGGGCAGATACGCAGTATTTT
CSVEFWGGADTQYF
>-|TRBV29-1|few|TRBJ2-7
TGCAGCGTAGCAGGGTCCCACTACGAGCAGTACTTC
CSVAGSHYEQYF
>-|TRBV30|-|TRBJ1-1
TGTGCCTGGAGTGTACGTATCAACACTGAAGCTTTCTTT
CAWSVRINTEAFF
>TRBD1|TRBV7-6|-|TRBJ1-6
TGTGCCAGCAGCTTAGCGGCGCAGGGGGCGCGTTCACCCCTCCACTTT
CASSLAAQGARSPLHF
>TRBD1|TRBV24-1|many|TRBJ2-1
TGTGCCACCAGTCGGACAGGGGGATACAATGAGCAGTTCTTC
CATSRTGGYNEQFF
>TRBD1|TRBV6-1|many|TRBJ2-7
TGTGCCAGCAGCGAACAGGGGCCGAACTACGAGCAGTACTTC
CASSEQGPNYEQYF
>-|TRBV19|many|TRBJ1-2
TGTGCCAGTAGTATGGCAACAGGTCTGAACTATGGCTACACCTTC
CASSMATGLNYGYTF
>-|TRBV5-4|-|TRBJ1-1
TGTGCCAGCAGCTTAGTAGGGGACACTGAAGCTTTCTTT
CASSLVGDTEAFF
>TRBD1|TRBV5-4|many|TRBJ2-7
TGTGCCAGCAGCTTGGGACAGGGGAAGGGCGAGCAGTACTTC
CASSLGQGKGEQYF
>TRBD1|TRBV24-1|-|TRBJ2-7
TGTGCCACCTCCCTGACAGGGCTGCACGAGCAGTACTTC
CATSLTGLHEQYF
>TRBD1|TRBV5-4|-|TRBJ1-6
TGTGCCAGCAGCGCTGTTGGGACAGGGGTTTCACCCCTCCACTTT
CASSAVGTGVSPLHF
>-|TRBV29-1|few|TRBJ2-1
TGCAGCGTTGATTGGGGGGAGGAGCAGTTCTTC
CSVDWGEEQFF
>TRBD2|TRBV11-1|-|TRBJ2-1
TGTGCCAGCCGCAACGGAGCGGGAGCCTACAATGAGCAGTTCTTC
CASRNGAGAYNEQFF
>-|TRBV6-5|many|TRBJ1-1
TGTGCCAGCAGGAGGGATAGGAACACTGAAGCTTTCTTT
CASRRDRNTEAFF
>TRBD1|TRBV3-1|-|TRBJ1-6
TGTGCCAGCAGCCAATCGGGACAGGGCCTAAATTCACCCCTCCACTTT
CASSQSGQGLNSPLHF
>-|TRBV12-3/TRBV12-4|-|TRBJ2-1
TGTGCCAGCAGTTTAGGTCCAGGGTTCAATGAGCAGTTCTTC
CASSLGPGFNEQFF
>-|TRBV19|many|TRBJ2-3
TGTGCCAGTAGGACAGTCGCCACAGATACGCAGTATTTT
CASRTVATDTQYF
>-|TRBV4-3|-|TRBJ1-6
TGCGCCAGCAGCCAAGTGAACAGTAATTCACCCCTCCACTTT
CASSQVNSNSPLHF
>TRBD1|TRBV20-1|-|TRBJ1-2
TGCAGTGCTAGAGATCGGGGAAGGGGGCGAAGCTATGGCTACACCTTC
CSARDRGRGRSYGYTF
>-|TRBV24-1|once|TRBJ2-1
TGTGCCACCAGTGATTTGAAAAACAATGAGCAGTTCTTC
CATSDLKNNEQFF
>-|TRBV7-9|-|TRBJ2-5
TGTGCCATCAGCTTGGGGGGTGCAGGGCAAGAGACCCAGTACTTC
CAISLGGAGQETQYF